A single sample gave rise to the 24 T cell receptor beta chains below, sequenced in a study of blood T cell repertoires in COVID-19. Generated by immunoSEQ multiplex PCR, the TCRdb table keeps only in-frame clones and is missing some. The data show about 250,000 clones, about 83% seen once. Source material: peripheral blood. The source of these receptors is a man at least 80 years old with acute or convalescent COVID-19.

Concerning this clone: Other DNA sequences in this specimen translate into the identical CDR3. The chain combines TRBV3-1 (or the pseudogene TRBV3-2) with TRBJ2-3, with D possibly being TRBD2 (6 bases). Germline loops: CDR1 LGHDT, CDR2 YNNKEL (reference sequence). V was pared by 2 bases and J by 0 bases, with 9 bases between. The CDR3 length is 15 residues. For the CDR3, the DNA is TGTGCCAGCAGCCAACGGGGGAGAAGCACAGATACGCAGTATTTT. It is translated as CASSQRGRSTDTQYF.

The chain links TRBV10-2 to TRBJ2-3; 7 bases agree with TRBD2. The J segment lost 4 bases and the V segment lost 5 bases, leaving 6 bases of the junction unmatched. CDR1 and CDR2 (germline): WSHSY, SAAADI. This CDR3 is built from 14 residues. DNA for the CDR3: TGCGCCAGCAGTCTCTCGACTAGCCCAGATACGCAGTATTTT. Translating gives CASSLSTSPDTQYF.

The chain joins TRBV5-1 to TRBJ2-2, with a weak D call TRBD1 (6 bases). This CDR3 comprises 14 residues. The germline V and J ends were trimmed by 4 bases and 7 bases, with 14 bases remaining between them. Germline-derived CDR1 and CDR2 are SGHRS and YFSETQ. The CDR3 nucleotides are TGCGCCAGCAGCATCGAACAGGGTTACGGGGAGCTGTTTTTT. This translates into CASSIEQGYGELFF.

The chain carries TRBV7-2 and TRBJ2-7, with 9 bases identical to TRBD2. This CDR3 is built from 17 residues. Germline trimming cut 2 bases from V and 3 bases from J; bases unmatched to any gene: 11. From germline, CDR1 is SGHTA and CDR2 FQGNSA. This chain's CDR3 is CASSLWKGTSWNYEQYF. CDR3 DNA: TGTGCCAGCAGCTTATGGAAAGGGACTAGCTGGAACTACGAGCAGTACTTC. The complete variable domain, with remaining parts taken from reference TRBV7-2 and TRBJ2-7, reads GAGVSQSPSNKVTEKGKDVELRCDPISGHTALYWYRQSLGQGLEFLIYFQGNSAPDKSGLPSDRFSAERTGGSVSTLTIQRTQQEDSAVYLCASSLWKGTSWNYEQYFGPGTRLTVT.

The chain uses TRBV9 and TRBJ2-7, with 7 bases matching TRBD1. With V trimmed by 4 bases and J by 2 bases, 6 bases remained unmatched. The length of the CDR3 is 14 residues. Germline loops: CDR1 SGDLS, CDR2 YYNGEE. CDR3 protein: CASSIDRVAYEQYF. The CDR3 nucleotides read TGTGCCAGCAGCATCGACAGGGTGGCCTACGAGCAGTACTTC.

The CDR3 DNA is TGCGCCAGCAGCCAAGATACTGACAGGGGTTGGGAGACCCAGTACTTC. Translation gives CASSQDTDRGWETQYF. The chain links TRBV4-1 to TRBJ2-5, with TRBD1 matching 8 bases. The germline V gene has CDR1 MGHRA and CDR2 YSYEKL. The CDR3 is 16 amino acids. The trim removed 0 bases at V and 5 bases at J, leaving 8 bases unmatched.

The J gene is TRBJ1-5, the V gene TRBV6-2 or TRBV6-3; D unresolved. V gave up 0 bases and J gave up 6 bases, with 9 bases separating them. The CDR3 is made up of 14 amino acids. Germline lookup yields CDR1 MNHEY and CDR2 SVGEGT. CDR3 nucleotides: TGTGCCAGCAGTTACTCGGGGAGTAGTCAGCCCCAGCATTTT. Translating gives CASSYSGSSQPQHF.

Comments on this clone: Distinct nucleotide sequences in the sample also encode this CDR3. The rearrangement joins TRBV30 to TRBJ1-1, with D perhaps matching TRBD1 (6 bases). The CDR3 length is 14 residues. Germline CDR1 reads GTSNPN; CDR2 reads SVGIG (reference sequence). The germline V and J ends were trimmed by 2 bases and 1 base, with 11 bases remaining between them. The CDR3 reads CAWSRQATNTEAFF. In DNA form, the CDR3 reads TGTGCCTGGAGTCGACAGGCAACGAACACTGAAGCTTTCTTT.

At least ten counts were recorded for this clone. The chain is built from TRBV13 and TRBJ2-1, with TRBD2 matching 8 bases. The germline gives CDR1 PRHDT, CDR2 FYEKMQ (reference sequence). CDR3 length: 16 residues. J was trimmed by 5 bases and V by 5 bases; bases with no gene match: 11. The CDR3 loop is CASSRQRETKDNEQFF. The CDR3 nucleotides are TGTGCCAGCAGCCGACAGCGGGAGACGAAAGACAATGAGCAGTTCTTC.

This chain links TRBV4-1 with TRBJ2-7, with TRBD1 matching over 9 bases. The ends lost 2 bases at V and 3 bases at J; junction bases unmatched: 5. Germline CDR1 reads MGHRA; CDR2 reads YSYEKL. The CDR3 extends over 15 amino acids. The CDR3 is CASSQTGTGIYEQYF. CDR3 sequence (DNA): TGCGCCAGCAGCCAAACCGGGACAGGGATCTACGAGCAGTACTTC.

The rearrangement joins TRBV30 to TRBJ1-1; the D is unclear. The CDR3 totals 13 residues. Germline CDR1 and CDR2: GTSNPN and SVGIG (reference sequence). Deletions cut 0 bases from V and 11 bases from J, with 16 bases between. CDR3 loop: CAWSVLPEQSAFF. CDR3 bases: TGTGCCTGGAGTGTACTCCCCGAGCAATCCGCTTTCTTT.

This chain uses TRBV3-1 (or the pseudogene TRBV3-2) with TRBJ1-1; TRBD1 agrees at 7 bases. The germline V gene has CDR1 LGHDT and CDR2 YNNKEL (reference sequence). The CDR3 has 13 residues. The ends lost 0 bases at V and 10 bases at J; junction bases unmatched: 5. The CDR3 DNA reads TGTGCCAGCAGCCAAGATCTCGGACAGGCAGCTTTCTTT. It yields the protein CASSQDLGQAAFF.

The V and J genes are TRBV27 and TRBJ2-5; 7 nucleotides align to TRBD2. The CDR3 length is 16 residues. Germline CDR1 and CDR2: MNHEY and SMNVEV (reference sequence). With V trimmed by 5 bases and J by 3 bases, 12 bases remained unmatched. The CDR3 loop reads CASSQVGAGLEETQYF. CDR3 nucleotide sequence: TGTGCCAGCAGTCAGGTGGGAGCGGGATTGGAAGAGACCCAGTACTTC.

The chain employs TRBV7-2 and TRBJ2-4; TRBD2 matches 8 bases. The ends lost 1 base at V and 5 bases at J; junction bases unmatched: 7. Germline assignment: CDR1 SGHTA and CDR2 FQGNSA. The length of the CDR3 is 16 residues. This CDR3 is CASSLGAGLDENIQYF. The CDR3, as DNA: TGTGCCAGCAGCTTAGGGGCGGGACTAGACGAAAACATTCAGTACTTC. Full variable domain (remainder filled in from reference TRBV7-2 and TRBJ2-4): GAGVSQSPSNKVTEKGKDVELRCDPISGHTALYWYRQSLGQGLEFLIYFQGNSAPDKSGLPSDRFSAERTGGSVSTLTIQRTQQEDSAVYLCASSLGAGLDENIQYFGAGTRLSVL.

The rearrangement links TRBV14 to TRBJ2-3; no clear D gene. Germline V gene sequence: CDR1 SGHDN, CDR2 FVKESK. With 0 bases removed from V and 4 bases from J, the gap between germline ends came to 5 bases. The CDR3 consists of 13 residues. The CDR3 reads CASSQDEADTQYF. As DNA, the CDR3 is TGTGCCAGCAGCCAAGACGAGGCAGATACGCAGTATTTT.

The V call is TRBV18, the J call TRBJ2-5, with 7 bases lining up with TRBD1. Germline CDR1 is KGHSH and CDR2 is LQKENI. V shed 3 bases and J 3 bases; nucleotides not matched to a gene: 7. This CDR3 has 15 amino acids. The CDR3 region has the DNA TGTGCCAGCTCACCGGTAGGGGGCAAAGAAGAGACCCAGTACTTC. Its translation: CASSPVGGKEETQYF.

This chain connects TRBV7-2 to TRBJ2-1; TRBD2 agrees at 8 bases. CDR1 SGHTA and CDR2 FQGNSA come from the germline V gene. V trimming: 4 bases; J trimming: 1 base; junction bases outside the gene matches: 6. The CDR3 covers 16 residues. DNA of the CDR3: TGTGCCAGCAGCTCAGAGCGGGGGATTTCCTACAATGAGCAGTTCTTC. As protein: CASSSERGISYNEQFF. The complete variable domain, with remaining parts taken from reference TRBV7-2 and TRBJ2-1, reads GAGVSQSPSNKVTEKGKDVELRCDPISGHTALYWYRQSLGQGLEFLIYFQGNSAPDKSGLPSDRFSAERTGGSVSTLTIQRTQQEDSAVYLCASSSERGISYNEQFFGPGTRLTVL.

This clone was seen only a few times. This chain connects TRBV30 to TRBJ2-3, with 7 bases identical to TRBD2. The CDR3 consists of 14 residues. Germline V gene data show CDR1 as GTSNPN and CDR2 as SVGIG (reference sequence). Trimming took 2 bases from V and 0 from J; bases not matched to a gene: 2. The CDR3 sequence: CAWSYSGSTDTQYF. The CDR3 DNA reads TGTGCCTGGAGTTATAGCGGGAGCACAGATACGCAGTATTTT. The full variable domain, rest sourced from reference TRBV30 and TRBJ2-3, is SQTIHQWPATLVQPVGSPLSLECTVEGTSNPNLYWYRQAAGRGLQLLFYSVGIGQISSEVPQNLSASRPQDRQFILSSKKLLLSDSGFYLCAWSYSGSTDTQYFGPGTRLTVL.

The rearrangement joins TRBV19 to TRBJ1-4, with no clear D. The CDR3 spans 14 residues. Deletions cut 7 bases from V and 1 base from J, with 10 bases between. Germline CDR1 and CDR2: LNHDA and SQIVND (reference sequence). The CDR3 DNA reads as TGTGCCAGTATCGGCGGCAGAACTAATGAAAAACTGTTTTTT. Translated: CASIGGRTNEKLFF.

The CDR3 nucleotides read TGTGCCAGTAGCAAACCACAGGGTTATAGCAATCAGCCCCAGCATTTT. Translated: CASSKPQGYSNQPQHF. This rearrangement joins TRBV19 to TRBJ1-5; D is perhaps TRBD1 (6 bases). CDR1 and CDR2 (germline): LNHDA, SQIVND (reference sequence). The CDR3 runs to 16 residues. V lost 6 bases and J lost 0, with 15 bases in between.

The chain uses TRBV5-1 and TRBJ2-1; TRBD2 matches 10 bases. This CDR3 comprises 17 residues. Trimming took 0 bases from V and 8 from J; bases not matched to a gene: 11. CDR1 and CDR2 (germline): SGHRS, YFSETQ. The CDR3 reads CASSLGRGRGTSDEQFF. The CDR3 DNA reads TGCGCCAGCAGCTTGGGGCGGGGGCGCGGGACTAGCGATGAGCAGTTCTTC.

V usage is TRBV2 and J usage is TRBJ2-5; D unresolved. Trimming stripped 5 bases from V and 0 bases from J, with 4 bases between. CDR1 and CDR2 (germline): SNHLY, FYNNEI. The CDR3 runs 12 residues. CDR3 DNA sequence: TGTGCCAGCAGTCTGTACCAAGAGACCCAGTACTTC. Amino acids: CASSLYQETQYF.

The gene calls are TRBV5-1 and TRBJ2-3; D is unclear. Trimming pared 4 bases from V and 4 bases from J, leaving 13 bases between. Germline CDR1 is SGHRS and CDR2 is YFSETQ. The length of the CDR3 is 14 residues. CDR3 bases: TGCGCCAGCAGCGCCCGGGTAGGTGCAGATACGCAGTATTTT. This translates into CASSARVGADTQYF.

The chain couples TRBV27 to TRBJ2-7; a weak D match, TRBD2 (5 bases). Germline V gene lookup returns CDR1 MNHEY and CDR2 SMNVEV (reference sequence). The ends were cut back, 3 bases at V and 4 bases at J, with 10 bases in the middle. CDR3 length: 13 amino acids. CDR3 amino acids: CASSLRLAYEQYF. The CDR3 DNA sequence: TGTGCCAGCAGTTTGAGGCTAGCTTACGAGCAGTACTTC.